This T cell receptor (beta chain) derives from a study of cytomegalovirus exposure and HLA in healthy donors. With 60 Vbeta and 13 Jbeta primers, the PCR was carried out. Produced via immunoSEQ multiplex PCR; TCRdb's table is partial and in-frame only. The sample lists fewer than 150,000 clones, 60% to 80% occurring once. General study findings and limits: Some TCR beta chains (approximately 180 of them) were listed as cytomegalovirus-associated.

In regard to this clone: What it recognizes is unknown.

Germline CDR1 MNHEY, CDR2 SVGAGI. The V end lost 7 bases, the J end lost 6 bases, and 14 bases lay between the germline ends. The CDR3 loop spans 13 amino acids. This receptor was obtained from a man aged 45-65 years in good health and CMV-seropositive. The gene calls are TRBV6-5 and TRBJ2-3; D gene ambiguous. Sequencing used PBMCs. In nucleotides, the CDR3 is TGTGCCAGCAACCCTTCCGAGATGGATACGCAGTATTTT. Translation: CASNPSEMDTQYF.